A selection of T cell receptor beta chains follows, all from one sample in a study of blood T cell repertoires in COVID-19. The assay was immunoSEQ multiplex PCR, and TCRdb's table has in-frame clones only and misses some. The table has roughly 410,000 clones, around nine tenths seen once. Sequenced: peripheral blood. The receptors derive from a woman aged 40 to 49 with COVID-19, enrolled during active disease. CDR3s include the opening cysteine and the closing phenylalanine or tryptophan. A D gene is named only where the DNA matches it firmly. Size is omitted from some rows. Given values are once, few, many or a class for expanded clones.

CASSPGTVYGYTF TGTGCCAGCAGCCCGGGGACAGTCTATGGCTACACCTTC TRBD1 . TRBJ1-2 TRBV7-2
CASSLGDRRGEKLFF TGCGCCAGCAGCTTGGGGGACAGAAGAGGTGAAAAACTGTTTTTT TRBD1 many TRBJ1-4 TRBV5-1
CASSLAQGSYNEQFF TGCGCCAGCAGCTTGGCACAGGGCTCCTACAATGAGCAGTTCTTC . . TRBJ2-1 TRBV5-1
CASIGGRGNQPQHF TGTGCCAGCATAGGAGGGCGCGGCAATCAGCCCCAGCATTTT . . TRBJ1-5 TRBV6-6
CASPKPRSSTDTQYF TGTGCCAGCCCTAAACCCCGTTCTAGCACAGATACGCAGTATTTT . . TRBJ2-3 TRBV28
CATDDTMRWTQYF TGTGCCACCGACGACACCATGAGATGGACCCAGTACTTC . . TRBJ2-5 TRBV6-5
CASSPRHEAFF TGTGCCAGCAGCCCGCGACATGAAGCTTTCTTT . . TRBJ1-1 TRBV7-2
CASSLTGTGNYEQYF TGTGCCAGCAGCTTAACTGGGACAGGGAACTACGAGCAGTACTTC TRBD1 . TRBJ2-7 TRBV7-3
CASSQEAAGGVPEAFF TGCGCCAGCAGCCAAGAAGCAGCCGGAGGGGTCCCTGAAGCTTTCTTT . . TRBJ1-1 TRBV4-1
CASGKRADSYNEQFF TGTGCCAGCGGTAAGCGGGCTGACTCCTACAATGAGCAGTTCTTC . . TRBJ2-1 TRBV6-5
CACGTGSYEQYF TGTGCCTGCGGGACGGGCTCCTACGAGCAGTACTTC . few TRBJ2-7 TRBV28
CASSPGQGFDGYTF TGTGCCAGCAGCCCCGGACAGGGGTTCGATGGCTACACCTTC TRBD1 . TRBJ1-2 TRBV5-5
CASSLGRTASRSKEKLFF TGCGCCAGCAGCTTGGGGAGGACAGCCAGCCGCTCAAAAGAAAAACTGTTTTTT . . TRBJ1-4 TRBV5-1
CASSPRTGTNTGELFF TGTGCCAGCAGCCCCCGGACAGGGACAAACACCGGGGAGCTGTTTTTT TRBD1 . TRBJ2-2 TRBV11-2
CASSSPDRNTEAFF TGTGCCAGCAGTTCCCCGGACAGAAACACTGAAGCTTTCTTT . once TRBJ1-1 TRBV27
CASTQASLTIYGYTF TGTGCCAGCACTCAAGCGTCCCTTACTATCTATGGCTACACCTTC . once TRBJ1-2 TRBV2
CASSLYGGPNYGYTF TGTGCCAGCAGCTTATACGGGGGTCCTAACTATGGCTACACCTTC . . TRBJ1-2 TRBV5-6
CASSLGGDSLETQYF TGTGCCAGCAGCTTGGGCGGGGACAGCTTAGAGACCCAGTACTTC . . TRBJ2-5 TRBV7-2
CASSKLDSPNQPQHF TGTGCCAGTAGCAAACTCGACAGTCCCAATCAGCCCCAGCATTTT . once TRBJ1-5 TRBV19
CASSLGGTGSLEQYF TGTGCCAGCAGCTTGGGAGGGACAGGGAGTCTCGAGCAGTACTTC TRBD1 . TRBJ2-7 TRBV5-4
CASSYGAGPTNEKLFF TGTGCCAGCAGTTATGGGGCAGGGCCTACGAATGAAAAACTGTTTTTT . . TRBJ1-4 TRBV6-2/TRBV6-3
CASSQDLLGAGDAIF TGTGCCAGCAGCCAAGATTTATTGGGAGCGGGGGATGCGATCTTC TRBD2 . TRBJ2-1 TRBV14
CSVGTGRETQYF TGCAGCGTCGGGACAGGGAGGGAGACCCAGTACTTC TRBD1 . TRBJ2-5 TRBV29-1
CASSFGIGNEQFF TGTGCCAGCAGTTTCGGAATCGGGAACGAGCAGTTCTTC . . TRBJ2-1 TRBV6-5
CASNHGAGEKLFF TGCGCCAGCAACCACGGAGCTGGGGAAAAACTGTTTTTT . . TRBJ1-4 TRBV5-1
CSALTAWNSPLHF TGCAGCGCATTGACAGCTTGGAATTCACCCCTCCACTTT . . TRBJ1-6 TRBV29-1
CASSLVFRLAGDNEQFF TGTGCCAGCAGCTTGGTATTTCGACTAGCGGGGGACAATGAGCAGTTCTTC TRBD2 . TRBJ2-1 TRBV5-6
CASSPPMAGEEITEAFF TGTGCCAGCTCACCACCGATGGCAGGGGAAGAGATCACTGAAGCTTTCTTT . . TRBJ1-1 TRBV18
CASSDRGAKNIQYF TGTGCCAGCAGTGACAGGGGAGCCAAAAACATTCAGTACTTC TRBD1 . TRBJ2-4 TRBV7-9
CASSLGNPYNEQFF TGCGCCAGCAGCTTGGGTAATCCCTACAATGAGCAGTTCTTC . . TRBJ2-1 TRBV5-1
CASSGSSTDTQYF TGTGCCAGCAGCGGGAGTAGCACAGATACGCAGTATTTT . . TRBJ2-3 TRBV6-4
CASSQDPGSEKGYGYTF TGCGCCAGCAGCCAAGACCCGGGGTCGGAAAAAGGCTATGGCTACACCTTC . . TRBJ1-2 TRBV4-1